What follows is one T cell receptor beta chain and its context. This record comes from a study of immune evolution from preneoplasia to lung adenocarcinoma. This CDR3 region has 14 residues. From germline, CDR1 is MGHRA and CDR2 YSYEKL. After removal of 0 bases from V and 5 bases from J, the junction contained 4 bases not matched to a gene. Assay used: immunoSEQ multiplex PCR; TCRdb lists only in-frame clones, some missing. Among several thousand clones listed, over 75% were seen once. What was sequenced was FFPE invasive lung adenocarcinoma tissue. This receptor was taken from a person aged 50-59 years with lung adenocarcinoma. The chain recombines TRBV4-1 with TRBJ2-7; 7 bases line up with TRBD2. CDR3 sequence reads: CASSQDWGGDEQYF. CDR3 DNA: TGCGCCAGCAGCCAAGATTGGGGGGGAGACGAGCAGTACTTC.